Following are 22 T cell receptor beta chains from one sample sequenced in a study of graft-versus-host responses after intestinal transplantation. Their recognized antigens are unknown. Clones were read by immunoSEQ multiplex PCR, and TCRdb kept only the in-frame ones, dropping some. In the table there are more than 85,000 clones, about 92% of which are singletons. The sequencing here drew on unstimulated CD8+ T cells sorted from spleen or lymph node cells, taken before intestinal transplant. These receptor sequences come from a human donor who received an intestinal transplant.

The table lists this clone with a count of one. The CDR3, as DNA: TGTGCCAGCAGTTCCGGACTGTCGCTGCGCGAGCAGTACTTC. It specifies CASSSGLSLREQYF. The V gene is TRBV6-5, the J gene TRBJ2-7; TRBD2 is a possible D gene (5 bases). Germline V gene data show CDR1 as MNHEY and CDR2 as SVGAGI. V was clipped by 4 bases and J by 6 bases, with 16 bases between them. This CDR3 comprises 14 residues.

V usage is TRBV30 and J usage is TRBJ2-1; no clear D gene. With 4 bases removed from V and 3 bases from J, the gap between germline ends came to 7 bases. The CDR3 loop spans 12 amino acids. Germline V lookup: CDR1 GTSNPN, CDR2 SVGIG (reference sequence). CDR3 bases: TGTGCCTGGACTTTAGACTACAATGAGCAGTTCTTC. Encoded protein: CAWTLDYNEQFF.

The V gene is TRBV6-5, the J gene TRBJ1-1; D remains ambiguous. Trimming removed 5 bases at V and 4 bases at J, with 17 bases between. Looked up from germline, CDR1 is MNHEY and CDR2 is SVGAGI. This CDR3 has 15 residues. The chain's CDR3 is CASSRGTLEGTEAFF. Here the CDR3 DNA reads TGTGCCAGCAGTCGCGGCACTCTTGAGGGCACTGAAGCTTTCTTT.

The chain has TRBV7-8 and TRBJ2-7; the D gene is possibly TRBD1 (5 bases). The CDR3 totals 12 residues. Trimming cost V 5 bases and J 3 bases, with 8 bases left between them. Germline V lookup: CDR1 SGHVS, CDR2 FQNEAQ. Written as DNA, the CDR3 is TGTGCCAGCAGCGCGGACAACTACGAGCAGTACTTC. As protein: CASSADNYEQYF. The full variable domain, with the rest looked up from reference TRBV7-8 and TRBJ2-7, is GAGVSQSPRYKVAKRGQDVALRCDPISGHVSLFWYQQALGQGPEFLTYFQNEAQLDKSGLPSDRFFAERPEGSVSTLKIQRTQQEDSAVYLCASSADNYEQYFGPGTRLTVT.

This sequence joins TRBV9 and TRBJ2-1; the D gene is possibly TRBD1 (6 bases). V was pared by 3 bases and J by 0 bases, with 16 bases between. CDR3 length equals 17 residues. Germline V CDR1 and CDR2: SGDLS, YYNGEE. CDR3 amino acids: CASSETYRASSYNEQFF. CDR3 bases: TGTGCCAGCAGCGAAACGTACAGGGCTAGCTCCTACAATGAGCAGTTCTTC.

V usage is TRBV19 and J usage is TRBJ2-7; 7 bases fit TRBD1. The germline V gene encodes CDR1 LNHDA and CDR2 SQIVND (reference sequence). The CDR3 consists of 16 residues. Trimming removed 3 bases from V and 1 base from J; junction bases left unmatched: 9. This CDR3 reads CASSIVLGQKSYEQYF. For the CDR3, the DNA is TGTGCCAGTAGTATTGTTCTGGGACAGAAGTCCTACGAGCAGTACTTC.

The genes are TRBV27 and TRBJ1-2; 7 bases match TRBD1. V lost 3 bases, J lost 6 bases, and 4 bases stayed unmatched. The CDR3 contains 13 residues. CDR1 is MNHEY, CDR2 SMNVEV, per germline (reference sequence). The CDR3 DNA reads TGTGCCAGCAGTTTGTGGCAGGGGGATGGCTACACCTTC. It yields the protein CASSLWQGDGYTF.

This CDR3 reads CAWSDGTGGTEAFF. For the CDR3, the DNA is TGTGCCTGGAGTGACGGGACAGGGGGCACTGAAGCTTTCTTT. This chain connects TRBV30 to TRBJ1-1, with 11 bases matching TRBD1. CDR1 GTSNPN and CDR2 SVGIG come from the germline V gene (reference sequence). V was pared by 1 base and J by 4 bases, with 2 bases of the junction left unmatched. The CDR3 covers 14 residues.

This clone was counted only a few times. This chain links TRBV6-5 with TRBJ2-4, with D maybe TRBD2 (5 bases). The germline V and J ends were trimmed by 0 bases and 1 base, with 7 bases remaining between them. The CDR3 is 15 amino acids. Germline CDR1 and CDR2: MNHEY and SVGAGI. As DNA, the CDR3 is TGTGCCAGCAGTTACTCGTCGGGGGCCAAAAACATTCAGTACTTC. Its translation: CASSYSSGAKNIQYF.

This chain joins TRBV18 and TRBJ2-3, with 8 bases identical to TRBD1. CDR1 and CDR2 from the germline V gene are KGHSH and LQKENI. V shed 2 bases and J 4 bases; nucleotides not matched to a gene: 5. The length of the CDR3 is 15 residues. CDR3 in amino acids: CASSPSTGEADTQYF. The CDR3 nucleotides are TGTGCCAGCTCACCATCGACAGGGGAGGCAGATACGCAGTATTTT. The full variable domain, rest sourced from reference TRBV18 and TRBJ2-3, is NAGVMQNPRHLVRRRGQEARLRCSPMKGHSHVYWYRQLPEEGLKFMVYLQKENIIDESGMPKERFSAEFPKEGPSILRIQQVVRGDSAAYFCASSPSTGEADTQYFGPGTRLTVL.

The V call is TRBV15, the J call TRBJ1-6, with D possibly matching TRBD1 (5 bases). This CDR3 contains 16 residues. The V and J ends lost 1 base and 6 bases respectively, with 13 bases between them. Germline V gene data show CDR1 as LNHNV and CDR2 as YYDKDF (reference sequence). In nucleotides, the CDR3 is TGTGCCACCAGCAGAGGAGGCCGAGACAGTAATTCACCCCTCCACTTT. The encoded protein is CATSRGGRDSNSPLHF.

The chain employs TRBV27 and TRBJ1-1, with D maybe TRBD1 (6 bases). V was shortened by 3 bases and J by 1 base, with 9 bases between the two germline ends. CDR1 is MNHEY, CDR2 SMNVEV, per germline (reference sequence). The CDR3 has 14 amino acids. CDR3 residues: CASSLPGQNTEAFF. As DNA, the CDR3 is TGTGCCAGCAGTTTGCCGGGACAGAACACTGAAGCTTTCTTT.

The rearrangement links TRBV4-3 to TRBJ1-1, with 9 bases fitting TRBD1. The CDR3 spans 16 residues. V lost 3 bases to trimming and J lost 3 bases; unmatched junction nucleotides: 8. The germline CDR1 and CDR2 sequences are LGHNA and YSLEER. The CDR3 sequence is CASSHTRDRADTEAFF. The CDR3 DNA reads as TGCGCCAGCAGCCACACCCGGGACAGGGCTGACACTGAAGCTTTCTTT.

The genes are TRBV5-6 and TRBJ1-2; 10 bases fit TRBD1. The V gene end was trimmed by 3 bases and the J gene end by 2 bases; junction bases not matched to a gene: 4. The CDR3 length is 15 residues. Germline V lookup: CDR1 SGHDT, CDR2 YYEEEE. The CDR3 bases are TGTGCCAGCAGCTCGGGGACAGGGGAAAACTATGGCTACACCTTC. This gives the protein CASSSGTGENYGYTF.

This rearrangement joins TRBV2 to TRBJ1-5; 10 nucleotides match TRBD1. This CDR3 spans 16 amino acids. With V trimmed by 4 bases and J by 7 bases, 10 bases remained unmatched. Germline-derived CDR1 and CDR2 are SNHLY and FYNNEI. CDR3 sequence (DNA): TGTGCCAGCAGTGGTCAGGACAGGGGGTGGGGACAGCCCCAGCATTTT. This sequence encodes CASSGQDRGWGQPQHF.

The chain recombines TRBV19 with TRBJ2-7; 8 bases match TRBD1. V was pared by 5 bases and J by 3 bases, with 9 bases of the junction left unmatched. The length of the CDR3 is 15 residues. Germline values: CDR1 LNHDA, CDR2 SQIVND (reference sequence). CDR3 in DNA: TGTGCCAGTAGTGTTTTCGGACAGGGTGGCTACGAGCAGTACTTC. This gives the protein CASSVFGQGGYEQYF.

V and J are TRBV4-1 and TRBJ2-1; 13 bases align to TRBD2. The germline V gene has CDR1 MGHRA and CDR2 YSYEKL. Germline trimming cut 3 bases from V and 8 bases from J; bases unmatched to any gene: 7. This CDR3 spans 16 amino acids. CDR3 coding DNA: TGCGCCAGCAGCCAGATACTAGCGGGGGGGGGAGATGAGCAGTTCTTC. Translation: CASSQILAGGGDEQFF.

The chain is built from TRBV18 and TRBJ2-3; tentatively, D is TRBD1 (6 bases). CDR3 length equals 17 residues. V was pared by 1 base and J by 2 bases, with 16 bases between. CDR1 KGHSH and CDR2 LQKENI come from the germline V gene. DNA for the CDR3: TGTGCCAGCTCACCACAGAATCAGGGGCCGTACACAGATACGCAGTATTTT. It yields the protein CASSPQNQGPYTDTQYF.

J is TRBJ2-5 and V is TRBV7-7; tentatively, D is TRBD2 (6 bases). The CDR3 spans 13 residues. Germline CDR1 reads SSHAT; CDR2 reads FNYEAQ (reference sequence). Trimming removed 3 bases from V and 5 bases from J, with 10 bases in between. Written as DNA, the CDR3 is TGTGCCAGCAGCTTCTCTAGCGAGGAGACCCAGTACTTC. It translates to CASSFSSEETQYF.

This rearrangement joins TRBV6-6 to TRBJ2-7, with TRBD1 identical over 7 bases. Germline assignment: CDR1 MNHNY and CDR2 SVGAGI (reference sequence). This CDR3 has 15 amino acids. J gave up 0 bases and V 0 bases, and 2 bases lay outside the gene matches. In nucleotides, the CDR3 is TGTGCCAGCAGTTACTCGGGACAGAGCTCCTACGAGCAGTACTTC. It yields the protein CASSYSGQSSYEQYF.

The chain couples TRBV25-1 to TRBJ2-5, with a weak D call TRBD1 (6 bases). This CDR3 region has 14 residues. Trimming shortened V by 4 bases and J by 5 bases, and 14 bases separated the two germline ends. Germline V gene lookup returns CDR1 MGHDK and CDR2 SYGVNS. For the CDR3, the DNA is TGTGCCAGCAGTGGATGGACAGCACGGGAGACCCAGTACTTC. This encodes CASSGWTARETQYF.

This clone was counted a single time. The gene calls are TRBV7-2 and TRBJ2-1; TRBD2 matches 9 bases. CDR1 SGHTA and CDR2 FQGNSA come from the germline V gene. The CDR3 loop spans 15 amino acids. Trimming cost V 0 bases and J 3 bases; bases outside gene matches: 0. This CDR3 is CASSLAAGGYNEQFF. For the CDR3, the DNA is TGTGCCAGCAGCTTAGCAGCGGGGGGCTACAATGAGCAGTTCTTC.